The sequence of this T cell receptor beta chain was determined in a study of blood T cell repertoires in COVID-19. There are 16 residues in the CDR3. The J segment lost 0 bases and the V segment lost 8 bases, leaving 9 bases of the junction unmatched. Germline loops: CDR1 MDHEN, CDR2 SYDVKM. This clone showed up just once. Method: immunoSEQ multiplex PCR; TCRdb's copy keeps in-frame clones and lacks some. In the table there are about 380,000 clones, 75% to 90% of which are singletons. This sequence was found in a woman in her late teens or twenties with acute or convalescent COVID-19. The sample consisted of peripheral blood. The chain combines TRBV28 with TRBJ1-4, with TRBD1 matching 7 bases. CDR3 in DNA: TGTGCCAGCCGGGACAGCTACATTGCAACTAATGAAAAACTGTTTTTT. This translates into CASRDSYIATNEKLFF.